The clone carrying this T cell receptor gamma chain occurred a few times. Antigen specificity is unknown. Sequences come from RNA converted to cDNA by reverse transcription. Pooled V-gene forward primers with one constant-region reverse primer generated the CDR3 amplicons by multiplex PCR. TCRdb made new clone calls on the multiplex PCR reads using CATT. The sample yields tens of thousands of gamma-chain clones, just over 20% seen once. Trimming took 0 bases from V and 6 from J; bases not matched to a gene: 8. Germline loops: CDR1 VENAVY, CDR2 YDSYNSRV. This CDR3 is 14 amino acids long. This sample was taken from a study of Vδ1+ human thymocytes. The study's findings and limits: Highly polyclonal TRG and TRD repertoires with Gaussian CDR3 length distributions appeared in thymus.

Sequencing input: Vdelta1+ gamma-delta thymocytes from the thymus. Subset noted: FACS-sorted CD3+ TCRalphabeta- TCRVdelta1+ TCRVdelta2- thymocytes. J is TRGJ1 or TRGJ2 and V is TRGV8. This sequence originates from a girl under three years old who had congenital heart surgery. The DNA of the CDR3 is TGTGCCACCTGGGATAGGCATTGGCCTTATAAGAAACTCTTT. Translation: CATWDRHWPYKKLF.